This record concerns one T cell receptor beta chain sequence. Antigen specificity is unknown. The method was immunoSEQ multiplex PCR; TCRdb's version includes in-frame clones alone and lacks a portion of them. There are approximately 120,000 clones in the sample; around 89% occur only once, and around 10% lies in the top ten. This CDR3 is built from 14 residues. Germline V gives CDR1 MNHEY, CDR2 SMNVEV (reference sequence). With 3 bases removed from V and 10 bases from J, the gap between germline ends came to 13 bases. The record originates from a study of T cell responses to AZD1222 COVID-19 vaccine. Findings and limits, study-wide: AZD1222 recipients seropositive at baseline numbered only five to seven.

This TCR derives from an adult in good health. The rearrangement joins TRBV27 to TRBJ1-6; a weak D match, TRBD1 (6 bases). The sample was peripheral blood, taken on day 0 of MenACWY control vaccination. CDR3 nucleotides: TGTGCCAGCAGTTTTGTCAGGGGAGGGTCACCCCTCCACTTT. The encoded protein is CASSFVRGGSPLHF.